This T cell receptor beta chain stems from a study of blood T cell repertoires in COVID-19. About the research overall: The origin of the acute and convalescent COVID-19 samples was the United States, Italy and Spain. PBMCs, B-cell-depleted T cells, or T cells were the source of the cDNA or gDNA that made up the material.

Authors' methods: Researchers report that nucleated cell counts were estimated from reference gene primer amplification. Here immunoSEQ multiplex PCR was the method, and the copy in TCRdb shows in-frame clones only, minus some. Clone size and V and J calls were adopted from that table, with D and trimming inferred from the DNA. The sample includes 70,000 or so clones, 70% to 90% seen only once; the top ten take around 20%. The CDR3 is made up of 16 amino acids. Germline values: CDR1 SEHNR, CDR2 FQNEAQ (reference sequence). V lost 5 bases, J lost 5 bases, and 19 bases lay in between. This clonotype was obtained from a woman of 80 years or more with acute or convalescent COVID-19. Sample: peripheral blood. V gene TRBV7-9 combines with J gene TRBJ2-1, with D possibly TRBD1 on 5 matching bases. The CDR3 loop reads CASSVDAGNKDNEQFF. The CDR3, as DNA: TGTGCCAGCAGCGTCGATGCAGGGAATAAAGACAATGAGCAGTTCTTC.